These 10 T cell receptor beta chains were sequenced from one sample in a study of T cell responses to AZD1222 COVID-19 vaccine. Measured with immunoSEQ multiplex PCR; TCRdb has only the in-frame clones, and not every one. This sample carries about 150,000 clones, 80% to 95% of them seen once, and the ten largest clones take roughly 1.2%. The sequences come from peripheral blood, collected 28 days after the second AZD1222 dose. The receptors come from an adult who received the AZD1222 COVID-19 vaccine.

V is TRBV5-6 and J is TRBJ2-5; 9 nucleotides line up with TRBD1. The junction had 6 bases not matched to a gene; V was cut back by 4 bases and J by 2 bases. Per the germline V gene, CDR1 is SGHDT and CDR2 is YYEEEE. This CDR3 contains 15 residues. The CDR3 loop reads CASSLLGQGQETQYF. The CDR3 DNA sequence: TGTGCCAGCAGCCTACTCGGACAGGGGCAAGAGACCCAGTACTTC.

The J gene is TRBJ2-2, the V gene TRBV19, with no clear D. Trimming removed 2 bases from V and 0 bases from J, with 10 bases in between. Looked up from germline, CDR1 is LNHDA and CDR2 is SQIVND (reference sequence). The CDR3 consists of 16 residues. CDR3 residues: CASSIQARSNTGELFF. CDR3 in DNA: TGTGCCAGTAGTATACAGGCCAGATCGAACACCGGGGAGCTGTTTTTT.

The chain uses TRBV20-1 and TRBJ1-5; D may be TRBD1 (5 bases). The germline CDR1 and CDR2 sequences are DFQATT and SNEGSKA (reference sequence). Trimming took off 3 bases at V and 7 bases at J, with 13 bases between the two ends. The CDR3 runs to 13 residues. The CDR3 sequence: CSASVGVGQPQHF. The CDR3, as DNA: TGCAGTGCTAGTGTGGGGGTTGGGCAGCCCCAGCATTTT.

The chain has TRBV10-1 and TRBJ2-1; 7 bases agree with TRBD2. CDR1 is WNHNN and CDR2 is SYGVQD in the germline V gene (reference sequence). The CDR3 totals 15 residues. J lost 6 bases, V lost 3 bases, and 8 bases had no gene match. The CDR3 DNA is TGCGCCAGCAGTGAACCGGGACTATGGGGCAATGAGCAGTTCTTC. Translating it yields CASSEPGLWGNEQFF.

This clone was recorded only once. The chain employs TRBV27 and TRBJ2-2, with TRBD2 matching 9 bases. The germline gives CDR1 MNHEY, CDR2 SMNVEV (reference sequence). V gave up 2 bases and J gave up 0 bases; unmatched junction bases: 10. CDR3 length: 19 amino acids. This CDR3 reads CASSLRGRGGTANTGELFF. The CDR3 bases are TGTGCCAGCAGTTTACGCGGGCGGGGGGGAACCGCGAACACCGGGGAGCTGTTTTTT.

This chain joins TRBV12-3 or TRBV12-4 and TRBJ1-2; TRBD1 matches at 11 bases. The CDR3 runs to 13 residues. The V gene end was trimmed by 5 bases and the J gene end by 7 bases; junction bases not matched to a gene: 3. The CDR3 coding sequence is TGTGCCAGCAGTCGGACAGGGGGCTCTGGCTACACCTTC. This translates into CASSRTGGSGYTF.

The rearrangement uses TRBV7-9 and TRBJ1-1; 7 bases agree with TRBD1. The germline CDR1 and CDR2 sequences are SEHNR and FQNEAQ (reference sequence). The CDR3 spans 16 residues. The junction had 10 bases not matched to a gene; V was cut back by 6 bases and J by 0 bases. The CDR3 region has the DNA TGTGCCAGCAGAAATCCCGGGACAGAAATGAACACTGAAGCTTTCTTT. This encodes CASRNPGTEMNTEAFF.

This clone has only one observation. The chain combines TRBV5-1 with TRBJ2-2; D might be TRBD2 (6 bases). V was pared by 0 bases and J by 4 bases, with 13 bases between. The CDR3 loop spans 16 amino acids. Per germline, CDR1 SGHRS and CDR2 YFSETQ. CDR3: CASSLEEGKSTGELFF. Here the CDR3 DNA reads TGCGCCAGCAGCTTGGAGGAGGGCAAATCCACCGGGGAGCTGTTTTTT.

The gene calls are TRBV6-5 and TRBJ1-6; D not certain. Germline CDR1 MNHEY, CDR2 SVGAGI. Trimming removed 6 bases from V and 5 bases from J, with 11 bases in between. This CDR3 is built from 14 residues. DNA for the CDR3: TGTGCCAGCAGAACTACCGGCAATAATTCACCCCTCCACTTT. This translates into CASRTTGNNSPLHF.

The chain has TRBV28 and TRBJ1-5; no clear D. This CDR3 has 12 residues. V was pared by 10 bases and J by 1 base, with 8 bases between. Germline CDR1 and CDR2: MDHEN and SYDVKM. CDR3 protein: CATDASNQPQHF. The CDR3 DNA sequence: TGTGCCACGGACGCCAGCAATCAGCCCCAGCATTTT.